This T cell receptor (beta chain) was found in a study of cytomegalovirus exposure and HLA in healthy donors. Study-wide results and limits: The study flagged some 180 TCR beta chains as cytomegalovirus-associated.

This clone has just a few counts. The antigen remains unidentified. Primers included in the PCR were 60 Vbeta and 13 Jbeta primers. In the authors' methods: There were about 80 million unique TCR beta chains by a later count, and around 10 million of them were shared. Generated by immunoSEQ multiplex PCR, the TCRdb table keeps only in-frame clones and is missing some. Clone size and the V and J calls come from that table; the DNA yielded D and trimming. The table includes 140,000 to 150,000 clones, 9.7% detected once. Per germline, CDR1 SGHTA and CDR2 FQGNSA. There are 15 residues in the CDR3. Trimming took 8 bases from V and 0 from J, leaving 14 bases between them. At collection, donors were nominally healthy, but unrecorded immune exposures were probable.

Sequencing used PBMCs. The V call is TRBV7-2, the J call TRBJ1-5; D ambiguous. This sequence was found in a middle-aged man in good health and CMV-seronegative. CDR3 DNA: TGTGCCAGCTCAGGAGGACTACTTAGCAATCAGCCCCAGCATTTT. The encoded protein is CASSGGLLSNQPQHF.